This is a list of T cell receptor beta chains from one sample in a study of Tregs in tolerant kidney transplant recipients. Sequenced by immunoSEQ multiplex PCR; TCRdb stores in-frame clones only, minus some. Of around 78,000 clones in the sample, under 95% were seen once. The sequenced sample was Tregs from blood, obtained before the transplant. The receptors stem from a human donor who received a combined kidney and bone marrow transplant. CDR3s include the opening cysteine and the closing phenylalanine or tryptophan. A D gene is named only where the DNA matches it firmly. Clone size is not always given. Where it is, it says once, few, many or a class for expanded clones.

D gene,clone size,V gene,J gene,CDR3 protein,CDR3 DNA
TRBD1,.,TRBV29-1,TRBJ2-7,CSVGYPTGLRWEQYF,TGCAGCGTTGGGTACCCGACAGGGTTACGGTGGGAGCAGTACTTC
.,once,TRBV6-6,TRBJ2-3,CASSYSTGTDTQYF,TGTGCCAGCAGTTACTCGACAGGCACAGATACGCAGTATTTT
TRBD1,.,TRBV28,TRBJ2-1,CASSSPGQGAVNEQFF,TGTGCCAGCAGTTCCCCGGGACAGGGGGCTGTCAATGAGCAGTTCTTC
TRBD2,.,TRBV5-1,TRBJ2-5,CASSSSAGGHETQYF,TGCGCCAGCAGTTCCTCAGCGGGAGGGCACGAGACCCAGTACTTC
TRBD2,.,TRBV18,TRBJ2-1,CASSHQAGLVMDEQFF,TGTGCCAGCTCACACCAGGCGGGACTAGTGATGGATGAGCAGTTCTTC
.,.,TRBV6-5,TRBJ1-2,CASRPPGRVGGYTF,TGTGCCAGCAGACCCCCCGGGAGGGTGGGCGGCTACACCTTC
.,once,TRBV28,TRBJ2-5,CASKEFGNQETQYF,TGTGCCAGTAAAGAGTTCGGCAACCAAGAGACCCAGTACTTC
.,few,TRBV14,TRBJ2-7,CASSQLGADYEQYF,TGTGCCAGCAGCCAGCTAGGGGCCGACTACGAGCAGTACTTC
.,.,TRBV28,TRBJ1-5,CASSQQRVSNQPQHF,TGTGCCAGCAGTCAACAAAGGGTCAGCAATCAGCCCCAGCATTTT
.,.,TRBV11-2,TRBJ1-1,CASSLDSASMNTEAFF,TGTGCCAGCAGCTTAGATTCGGCCAGCATGAACACTGAAGCTTTCTTT
.,.,TRBV6-5,TRBJ2-1,CASSYLPGPTYNEQFF,TGTGCCAGCAGTTACCTTCCGGGCCCGACCTACAATGAGCAGTTCTTC
.,.,TRBV5-4,TRBJ1-4,CASSSGTAATNEKLFF,TGTGCCAGCAGCTCGGGGACGGCTGCAACTAATGAAAAACTGTTTTTT
.,.,TRBV18,TRBJ2-2,CASSPAAGATGELFF,TGTGCCAGCTCACCCGCGGCCGGGGCCACCGGGGAGCTGTTTTTT
TRBD2,.,TRBV14,TRBJ2-1,CASSKLAGEYNEQFF,TGTGCCAGCAGCAAGCTAGCGGGAGAATACAATGAGCAGTTCTTC
.,.,TRBV11-2,TRBJ2-6,CASSLGLVSGANVLTF,TGTGCCAGCAGCTTGGGCCTGGTCTCTGGGGCCAACGTCCTGACTTTC
TRBD2,.,TRBV7-8,TRBJ2-1,CASSSTSGSSYNEQFF,TGTGCCAGCAGCTCGACTAGCGGAAGCTCCTACAATGAGCAGTTCTTC
.,.,TRBV28,TRBJ1-4,CASSPMGSATNEKLFF,TGTGCCAGCAGCCCGATGGGATCTGCAACTAATGAAAAACTGTTTTTT
TRBD1,.,TRBV29-1,TRBJ1-1,CSIRDRVGTEAFF,TGCAGCATCCGGGACAGGGTTGGCACTGAAGCTTTCTTT
.,once,TRBV29-1,TRBJ1-4,CSVEGGTNEKLFF,TGCAGCGTTGAAGGGGGGACTAATGAAAAACTGTTTTTT
TRBD2,.,TRBV2,TRBJ2-3,CASTSNGGGTDTQYF,TGTGCCAGCACCTCAAACGGGGGGGGCACAGATACGCAGTATTTT
.,.,TRBV6-6,TRBJ2-7,CASSYSYVGDHEQYF,TGTGCCAGCAGTTACTCGTACGTAGGGGACCACGAGCAGTACTTC
.,.,TRBV12-5,TRBJ1-2,CASGLSATNYGYTF,TGTGCTAGTGGTTTGTCCGCCACTAACTATGGCTACACCTTC
.,.,TRBV5-8,TRBJ2-2,CASSLGQKNTGELFF,TGTGCCAGCAGCTTAGGACAGAAGAACACCGGGGAGCTGTTTTTT
.,.,TRBV4-2,TRBJ1-5,CASSQERGSVQPQHF,TGTGCCAGCAGCCAAGAGAGGGGTTCGGTTCAGCCCCAGCATTTT
.,.,TRBV13,TRBJ2-3,CASSPRTTDTQYF,TGTGCCAGCAGCCCGAGGACCACAGATACGCAGTATTTT
.,.,TRBV28,TRBJ2-2,CASRVNTGELFF,TGTGCCAGCAGGGTGAACACCGGGGAGCTGTTTTTT
TRBD1,.,TRBV4-1,TRBJ1-6,CASSHRYPTGGLSDSPLHF,TGCGCCAGCAGCCATCGATATCCGACAGGGGGCTTATCAGATTCACCCCTCCACTTT
TRBD2,.,TRBV9,TRBJ2-1,CASSVGTSSDEQFF,TGTGCCAGCAGCGTGGGGACTAGCTCCGATGAGCAGTTCTTC
TRBD2,.,TRBV7-6,TRBJ2-1,CASSLGGGYNEQFF,TGTGCCAGCAGCTTAGGCGGGGGTTACAATGAGCAGTTCTTC
.,.,TRBV29-1,TRBJ2-5,CSACLRGETQYF,TGCAGCGCTTGCCTTAGGGGAGAGACCCAGTACTTC
.,.,TRBV5-1,TRBJ2-7,CASSLPGPTYEQYF,TGCGCCAGCAGCTTGCCAGGACCCACCTACGAGCAGTACTTC
.,.,TRBV6-6,TRBJ1-1,CASAMGGSAEAFF,TGTGCCAGCGCAATGGGGGGTTCCGCTGAAGCTTTCTTT
.,once,TRBV5-4,TRBJ2-7,CATLEPSTKEQYF,TGTGCCACCCTTGAGCCTTCTACGAAGGAGCAGTACTTC
.,.,TRBV7-2,TRBJ2-7,CASSLSASYEQYF,TGTGCCAGCAGCTTGTCGGCGAGCTACGAGCAGTACTTC
TRBD2,.,TRBV18,TRBJ2-1,CASSPVPASGTNNEQFF,TGTGCCAGCTCACCAGTTCCGGCTAGCGGCACCAACAATGAGCAGTTCTTC
TRBD1,.,TRBV5-5,TRBJ1-2,CASSHGQGANYGYTF,TGTGCCAGCAGCCACGGACAGGGTGCTAACTATGGCTACACCTTC
.,.,TRBV29-1,TRBJ1-2,CSVEDLRGGALF,TGCAGCGTTGAAGATCTGAGGGGGGGGGCCCTCTTC
.,.,TRBV5-4,TRBJ1-2,CASSLARGVPSAYGYTF,TGTGCCAGCAGCTTGGCGCGAGGGGTCCCGTCTGCCTATGGCTACACCTTC